Sequencing of this T cell receptor (beta chain) was carried out in a study of blood T cells in healthy people across ages. Study overall: Per two T cells, template switching captured roughly one barcoded beta molecule. Findings of the study overall: Nothing was known about donor CMV status, and this possibly confounded expanded clonotype changes. Among T cells, TCR beta diversity per million cells dropped roughly linearly as age rose.

Germline values: CDR1 MNHNS, CDR2 SASEGT. This CDR3 contains 11 residues. Turning to this clonotype: The antigen is unknown. A read error may account for a junction end that differs from germline.

PCR was performed a second time for about 6 to 12 cycles using a sample-barcoded 5' primer and a J-beta primer mix. TCRdb ran MiXCR on the 5' RACE reads and lists one entry per CDR3 protein. The sample comprises over 1,500,000 distinct CDR3 sequences, approximately 40% of which are singletons, and more than 20% rests with the top ten. The V call is TRBV6-1, the J call TRBJ2-5; D is ambiguous. Sequencing was carried out using blood. The TCR sequence derives from a human donor in good health. The CDR3 bases are TGTGCCAGCAGCGAACCCCCTCCAGCCAACTTC. This translates into CASSEPPPANF.